The 32 T cell receptor beta chains reported below all come from one sample, sequenced in a study of blood T cell repertoires in COVID-19. Assay used: immunoSEQ multiplex PCR; TCRdb lists only in-frame clones, some missing. The data show 180,000 or so clones, roughly four fifths seen once. The specimen was peripheral blood. The receptors come from a man aged 40-55 years who had recovered from COVID-19.

This chain joins TRBV6-1 and TRBJ1-6; the D gene is possibly TRBD1 (5 bases). Trimming shortened V by 3 bases and J by 7 bases, and 16 bases separated the two germline ends. CDR1 MNHNS and CDR2 SASEGT come from the germline V gene. The length of the CDR3 is 16 residues. The CDR3 loop is CASSETLGGGNSPLHF. CDR3 in DNA: TGTGCCAGCAGTGAGACCCTCGGGGGAGGCAATTCACCCCTCCACTTT.

The gene calls are TRBV7-2 and TRBJ1-1; no firm D call. V dropped 5 bases and J dropped 7 bases, with 8 bases sitting between them. This CDR3 is 11 amino acids long. Germline assignment: CDR1 SGHTA and CDR2 FQGNSA. The CDR3 is CASSRGIEAFF. The CDR3 DNA reads TGTGCCAGCAGCAGAGGGATTGAAGCTTTCTTT.

The J gene is TRBJ2-1, the V gene TRBV4-2; 12 nucleotides match TRBD2. This CDR3 comprises 16 residues. V gave up 1 base and J gave up 8 bases; unmatched junction bases: 6. Germline V gene sequence: CDR1 LGHNA, CDR2 YNFKEQ. CDR3: CASSQGRLAGEDEQFF. CDR3 in DNA: TGTGCCAGCAGCCAAGGCCGACTAGCGGGAGAGGATGAGCAGTTCTTC.

This clone was seen once. The chain has TRBV19 and TRBJ2-2; D gene unclear. This CDR3 contains 11 residues. V gave up 7 bases and J gave up 6 bases, with 6 bases separating them. Germline CDR1 is LNHDA and CDR2 is SQIVND (reference sequence). CDR3 loop: CASNFPGELFF. The CDR3 DNA sequence: TGTGCCAGTAACTTCCCCGGGGAGCTGTTTTTT.

This rearrangement joins TRBV9 to TRBJ2-2, with 7 nucleotides matching TRBD2. Per germline, CDR1 SGDLS and CDR2 YYNGEE. CDR3 length: 16 residues. J lost 2 bases, V lost 0 bases, and 4 bases had no gene match. CDR3 region: CASSVGLAENTGELFF. CDR3 sequence (DNA): TGTGCCAGCAGCGTAGGCCTAGCGGAAAACACCGGGGAGCTGTTTTTT.

The chain recombines TRBV7-9 with TRBJ1-2; no definite D call. Looked up from germline, CDR1 is SEHNR and CDR2 is FQNEAQ (reference sequence). Deletions cut 5 bases from V and 1 base from J, with 17 bases between. The CDR3 sequence is 16 residues long. The CDR3 DNA is TGTGCCAGCAGCAACCCAATACGGGGATTTAACTATGGCTACACCTTC. Its translation: CASSNPIRGFNYGYTF.

The CDR3 protein is CASSSGLAGGNEQFF. The CDR3 region has the DNA TGTGCCAGCAGCTCGGGACTAGCGGGGGGTAATGAGCAGTTCTTC. The rearrangement joins TRBV6-5 to TRBJ2-1, with 15 bases lining up with TRBD2. The CDR3 is 15 amino acids. J was trimmed by 7 bases and V by 6 bases; bases with no gene match: 4. Germline V gene sequence: CDR1 MNHEY, CDR2 SVGAGI.

V gene TRBV30 combines with J gene TRBJ1-4; unclear D gene. Germline CDR1 GTSNPN, CDR2 SVGIG (reference sequence). The CDR3 runs to 15 residues. The V gene lost 1 base and the J gene lost 2 bases, with 11 bases spanning the gap. CDR3 DNA sequence: TGTGCCTGGAGTGGAAAGGGAGCCACTAATGAAAAACTGTTTTTT. It encodes CAWSGKGATNEKLFF. Full variable domain (remainder filled in from reference TRBV30 and TRBJ1-4): SQTIHQWPATLVQPVGSPLSLECTVEGTSNPNLYWYRQAAGRGLQLLFYSVGIGQISSEVPQNLSASRPQDRQFILSSKKLLLSDSGFYLCAWSGKGATNEKLFFGSGTQLSVL.

The chain employs TRBV27 and TRBJ2-7, with 10 bases identical to TRBD1. The CDR3 loop spans 13 amino acids. CDR1 is MNHEY and CDR2 is SMNVEV in the germline V gene (reference sequence). V dropped 5 bases and J dropped 9; count of bases not matched to a gene: 7. CDR3 sequence (DNA): TGTGCCAGCAGTACGGGACAGGGGATTGGGCAGTACTTC. This gives the protein CASSTGQGIGQYF.

The rearrangement links TRBV7-9 to TRBJ2-1; 7 positions match TRBD1. CDR1 and CDR2 from the germline V gene are SEHNR and FQNEAQ (reference sequence). This CDR3 comprises 11 residues. Trimming removed 11 bases from V and 7 bases from J; junction bases left unmatched: 5. CDR3 loop: CAQGDGNEQFF. Written as DNA, the CDR3 is TGTGCCCAGGGGGACGGGAATGAGCAGTTCTTC.

This clone has a single count. This chain connects TRBV6-5 to TRBJ2-1, with D possibly being TRBD1 (6 bases). V was trimmed by 11 bases and J by 4 bases, leaving 18 bases between them. From germline, CDR1 is MNHEY and CDR2 SVGAGI. The CDR3 runs 14 residues. The CDR3 nucleotides read TGTGCCGGGACACCTTCCGGGGTTTACAATGAGCAGTTCTTC. It codes for CAGTPSGVYNEQFF.

V gene TRBV6-2 or TRBV6-3 combines with J gene TRBJ1-4; D gene uncertain. The V end lost 4 bases, the J end lost 8 bases, and 11 bases lay between the germline ends. Germline V gives CDR1 MNHEY, CDR2 SVGEGT. The CDR3 loop spans 13 amino acids. The CDR3 bases are TGTGCCAGCAGTTTGAGGAGGGAAGAAAAACTGTTTTTT. Its translation is CASSLRREEKLFF.

The V and J genes are TRBV7-2 and TRBJ1-1, with D maybe TRBD1 (5 bases). The CDR3 runs to 13 residues. Germline CDR1 is SGHTA and CDR2 is FQGNSA. V lost 3 bases and J lost 5, with 10 bases in between. The CDR3, as DNA: TGTGCCAGCAGCTTGGGGGGGTTTACTGAAGCTTTCTTT. Translation: CASSLGGFTEAFF.

This clone was detected only once. The V call is TRBV7-2, the J call TRBJ2-7; 9 nucleotides align to TRBD2. Germline V lookup: CDR1 SGHTA, CDR2 FQGNSA. Trimming at V came to 1 base and at J to 4 bases, leaving 8 bases not matched to a gene. The CDR3 has 16 amino acids. The CDR3 region is CASSLVPSGTSYEQYF. Here the CDR3 DNA reads TGTGCCAGCAGCTTAGTTCCTAGCGGGACGTCTTACGAGCAGTACTTC. Drawing the rest from reference TRBV7-2 and TRBJ2-7, the complete variable domain is GAGVSQSPSNKVTEKGKDVELRCDPISGHTALYWYRQSLGQGLEFLIYFQGNSAPDKSGLPSDRFSAERTGGSVSTLTIQRTQQEDSAVYLCASSLVPSGTSYEQYFGPGTRLTVT.

The chain employs TRBV6-5 and TRBJ1-6, with D hard to call. The V end was cut by 8 bases, the J end by 2 bases, with 7 bases between. CDR1 is MNHEY and CDR2 is SVGAGI in the germline V gene. The CDR3 has 13 residues. The CDR3 DNA follows: TGTGCCAGCCGGAGGGCCTATAATTCACCCCTCCACTTT. Protein sequence: CASRRAYNSPLHF.

CDR3 in DNA: TGCAGCGTTGTACGTCAGACCGGGGAGCTGTTTTTT. Translated, it gives CSVVRQTGELFF. This chain joins TRBV29-1 and TRBJ2-2, with D uncertain. Trimming cost V 4 bases and J 5 bases, with 8 bases left between them. CDR3 length: 12 residues. Germline V lookup: CDR1 SQVTM, CDR2 ANQGSEA.

The V and J genes are TRBV4-2 and TRBJ2-5, with 11 bases that match TRBD2. The length of the CDR3 is 17 residues. The junction had 10 bases not matched to a gene; V was cut back by 4 bases and J by 3 bases. Looked up from germline, CDR1 is LGHNA and CDR2 is YNFKEQ. The CDR3 reads CASSPTLAGGQKETQYF. In nucleotides, the CDR3 is TGTGCCAGCAGCCCGACGCTAGCGGGAGGCCAAAAAGAGACCCAGTACTTC.

This chain links TRBV18 with TRBJ2-6, with TRBD1 as a possible D gene (6 bases). Trimming shortened V by 2 bases and J by 1 base, and 12 bases separated the two germline ends. CDR1 is KGHSH and CDR2 is LQKENI in the germline V gene. The CDR3 sequence is 17 residues long. The CDR3 is CASSPTGPQSGANVLTF. For the CDR3, the DNA is TGTGCCAGCTCACCAACAGGGCCCCAATCTGGGGCCAACGTCCTGACTTTC.

As regards this clone: Other DNA sequences in the sample encode the same CDR3. The chain links TRBV3-1 (or the pseudogene TRBV3-2) to TRBJ1-5; D gene uncertain. This CDR3 contains 14 residues. Germline CDR1 is LGHDT and CDR2 is YNNKEL (reference sequence). V lost 1 base and J 1 base, leaving 5 bases between the germline ends. CDR3 DNA sequence: TGTGCCAGCAGCCAAGTAGTGAGCAATCAGCCCCAGCATTTT. It encodes CASSQVVSNQPQHF.

This rearrangement joins TRBV28 to TRBJ1-4; D unresolved. The CDR3 length is 17 residues. V lost 5 bases and J lost 0, with 16 bases in between. Germline V gene lookup returns CDR1 MDHEN and CDR2 SYDVKM. The CDR3 DNA reads as TGTGCCAGCAGTCCTTTCGGAGTGAGAGCAACTAATGAAAAACTGTTTTTT. It specifies CASSPFGVRATNEKLFF.

The gene calls are TRBV11-1 and TRBJ2-7; a weak D match, TRBD1 (5 bases). This CDR3 has 16 amino acids. Germline V lookup: CDR1 SGHAT, CDR2 FQDESV (reference sequence). The germline V and J ends were trimmed by 5 bases and 0 bases, with 17 bases remaining between them. CDR3 bases: TGTGCCAGCAGCGCTTCCGGAGACAGAGTCTCCTACGAGCAGTACTTC. This sequence encodes CASSASGDRVSYEQYF.

This CDR3 is CATDSYEQYF. CDR3 nucleotides: TGTGCCACCGACAGCTACGAGCAGTACTTC. The J gene is TRBJ2-7, the V gene TRBV24-1; TRBD1 might be the D (5 bases). V lost 9 bases and J lost 3, with 5 bases in between. Germline CDR1 KGHDR, CDR2 SFDVKD. The CDR3 contains 10 residues.

This clone was observed once. The J gene is TRBJ2-2, the V gene TRBV7-2; TRBD2 aligns across 14 bases. Per germline, CDR1 SGHTA and CDR2 FQGNSA. V trimming: 4 bases; J trimming: 7 bases; junction bases outside the gene matches: 8. The CDR3 extends over 17 amino acids. DNA of the CDR3: TGTGCCAGCAGCTCGGGACTAGCGGGGGCGGTAGGCGGGGAGCTGTTTTTT. This encodes CASSSGLAGAVGGELFF.

The chain joins TRBV4-2 to TRBJ1-2; D possibly corresponds to TRBD1 (6 bases). This CDR3 spans 14 amino acids. V shed 4 bases and J shed 3 bases, with 12 bases lying between them. The germline gives CDR1 LGHNA, CDR2 YNFKEQ. The CDR3 DNA reads TGTGCCAGCAGCCTCTCAGGGGTTGACTATGGCTACACCTTC. Translated, it gives CASSLSGVDYGYTF.

This clone was seen a handful of times. The chain links TRBV7-2 to TRBJ2-7; 16 bases fit TRBD2. CDR3 size: 17 residues. In germline, CDR1 is SGHTA, CDR2 FQGNSA. J lost 4 bases, V lost 5 bases, and 8 bases had no gene match. In DNA, the CDR3 is TGTGCCAGCAGCCACGGGACTAGCGGGAGGGCCGGTTACGAGCAGTACTTC. Translating gives CASSHGTSGRAGYEQYF.

The rearrangement joins TRBV6-4 to TRBJ2-2; D is possibly TRBD2 (6 bases). V gave up 0 bases and J gave up 5 bases, with 7 bases separating them. In germline, CDR1 is MRHNA, CDR2 SNTAGT. The CDR3 is 14 amino acids. The CDR3 sequence is CASSDSGTTGELFF. The CDR3 DNA reads TGTGCCAGCAGTGACTCCGGGACTACCGGGGAGCTGTTTTTT.

The chain combines TRBV6-5 with TRBJ1-1; 10 positions match TRBD1. Per germline, CDR1 MNHEY and CDR2 SVGAGI. The CDR3 sequence is 15 residues long. With V trimmed by 6 bases and J by 5 bases, 9 bases remained unmatched. This CDR3 is CASRVDRGQGTEAFF. In nucleotides, the CDR3 is TGTGCCAGCAGAGTCGACAGGGGGCAGGGTACTGAAGCTTTCTTT.

This clone was detected once. The gene calls are TRBV5-1 and TRBJ1-5; D is perhaps TRBD1 (6 bases). The CDR3 covers 13 residues. Germline V gives CDR1 SGHRS, CDR2 YFSETQ. Trimming removed 4 bases at V and 6 bases at J, with 11 bases between. The CDR3 DNA reads as TGCGCCAGCAGCCTAAGCAGGGGTCAGCCCCAGCATTTT. Protein: CASSLSRGQPQHF.

The chain uses TRBV28 and TRBJ2-6; TRBD1 is a possible D gene (5 bases). The CDR3 is 14 residues long. The V gene lost 3 bases and the J gene lost 2 bases, with 5 bases spanning the gap. The germline V gene encodes CDR1 MDHEN and CDR2 SYDVKM. The chain's CDR3 is CASSLGPGANVLTF. The DNA of the CDR3 is TGTGCCAGCAGTTTGGGGCCTGGGGCCAACGTCCTGACTTTC.

CDR3 loop: CSVESVTGELFF. For the CDR3, the DNA is TGCAGCGTTGAATCGGTCACCGGGGAGCTGTTTTTT. The chain carries TRBV29-1 and TRBJ2-2; D not certain. There are 12 residues in the CDR3. V was cut by 2 bases and J by 4 bases, with 5 bases left in between. Germline CDR1 and CDR2: SQVTM and ANQGSEA.

In its sample, this clone was seen once. This chain links TRBV30 with TRBJ1-2; D possibly corresponds to TRBD1 (6 bases). The V gene lost 1 base and the J gene lost 4 bases, with 13 bases spanning the gap. The length of the CDR3 is 14 residues. Germline CDR1 is GTSNPN and CDR2 is SVGIG (reference sequence). CDR3 protein: CAWSGARGAYGYTF. CDR3 bases: TGTGCCTGGAGTGGGGCCCGGGGGGCCTATGGCTACACCTTC.

The rearrangement joins TRBV2 to TRBJ1-1; TRBD1 might be the D (5 bases). Germline CDR1 SNHLY, CDR2 FYNNEI. The CDR3 consists of 14 residues. V was shortened by 6 bases and J by 4 bases, with 15 bases between the two germline ends. This chain's CDR3 is CASRIRGLGTEAFF. The CDR3 DNA sequence: TGTGCCAGCAGAATAAGGGGATTGGGCACTGAAGCTTTCTTT.